This is a list of T cell receptor beta chains from one sample in a study of CD8+CD57+ T cells in acquired aplastic anemia. TCRdb recomputed calls from the reads with MiXCR, one row per CDR3 protein. This sample has approximately 260,000 distinct CDR3 sequences, with roughly 80% found just once. The sequenced sample consisted of sorted CD4+, CD8+, or CD8+CD57+ T cells (not recorded which) from PBMCs. Every receptor here comes from a human donor with aplastic anemia. The CDR3 runs from the conserved cysteine through the conserved F or W. The D gene is left open where the match is weak. Clone size is stated in some rows and not others, as once, few, many or a class when expanded.

>.|TRBV2|.|TRBJ2-1
TGTGCCAGCAGTCCTAACCCTACACCGGAGCAGTTCTTC
CASSPNPTPEQFF
>.|TRBV11-1|TRBD1|TRBJ2-3
TGTGCCAGCAGCTTAAGTCAGGGGGCCTGCGTAAGTACGCAGTATTTT
CASSLSQGACVSTQYF
>.|TRBV10-3|.|TRBJ2-7
TGTGCCAGCAGTTACTCTCGGGGGCGAAGCTCCTACGAGCAGTACTTC
CASSYSRGRSSYEQYF
>.|TRBV9|TRBD2|TRBJ2-5
TGTGCCAGCCGGGGGGGCAGGGACACCGAGGAGTTC
CASRGGRDTEEF
>.|TRBV20-1|TRBD2|TRBJ2-3
TGCAGTGCTACCCCGACTAGCGGGGCAACTAGCACAGATACGCAGTATTTT
CSATPTSGATSTDTQYF
>.|TRBV10-3|TRBD1|TRBJ1-2
TGTGCCATCAGGTTGACAGGGGGCGGAGGCTACACCTTC
CAIRLTGGGGYTF
>.|TRBV4-1|.|TRBJ1-5
TGCGCCAGCAGCCATACAGGGACTCATGCCCACACCTTT
CASSHTGTHAHTF
>.|TRBV5-4|.|TRBJ2-3
TGTGCCAGCAGTATGGCGTGGTGGAAGGCGGAAACTAGCACAGATACGCAGTATTTT
CASSMAWWKAETSTDTQYF
>.|TRBV29-1|TRBD1|TRBJ1-1
TGCAGCGTTGAAGGGGAGACAGGGGGTAGAACTGAAGCTTTCTTT
CSVEGETGGRTEAFF
>many|TRBV20-1|TRBD1|TRBJ2-1
TGCAGTGCTAGAGGGGACAGGGGAATCTACAATGAGCAGTTCTTC
CSARGDRGIYNEQFF
>.|TRBV7-8|TRBD1|TRBJ2-3
TGTGCCAGCAGCTTTGACAGGGGTCCCGATCCCCAGTATTTT
CASSFDRGPDPQYF
>.|TRBV9|.|TRBJ2-5
TGTGCCAGCAGCGGAGGGAGCCAGCACACAGACAAGTACTTC
CASSGGSQHTDKYF
>.|TRBV5-6|.|TRBJ2-7
TGTGCCAGCAGCGCTGTAGTAGGGCGCTCCTACGAGCAGTACTTC
CASSAVVGRSYEQYF
>.|TRBV7-2|.|TRBJ2-1
TGTGCCAGCAGCTTACAGGGAAGTCCCGGGAGCGAGTATCAGTTCTTC
CASSLQGSPGSEYQFF
>few|TRBV5-5|.|TRBJ2-3
TGTGCCAGCAGCTTCTCACAGGGTCCCGATACGCAGTATTTT
CASSFSQGPDTQYF
>few|TRBV19|TRBD1|TRBJ1-1
TGTGCCAGCCAGACAGGGTCTAGGAACACTGAAGCTTTCTTT
CASQTGSRNTEAFF
>.|TRBV25-1|.|TRBJ2-3
TGTGCCAGCATCCAAATCCGGGGGAACACAGATACGCAGTATTTT
CASIQIRGNTDTQYF
>.|TRBV7-2|.|TRBJ1-1
TGTGCCAGCAGCTTGTTCGCAGGGTGGACTGAAGCTTTCTTT
CASSLFAGWTEAFF
>.|TRBV19|.|TRBJ2-1
TGTGCCAGTAGATTAGGGCTTTCGGACAATGAGCAGTTCTTC
CASRLGLSDNEQFF
>few|TRBV7-8|.|TRBJ1-2
TGTGCCAGCAGCTTGACGGGAGGTCCCGATACTGGCTACACCTTC
CASSLTGGPDTGYTF
>.|TRBV9|.|TRBJ1-1
TGTGCCAGCAGCGTAGATCCGACCGGAATAACTGCGCCTTTCTTT
CASSVDPTGITAPFF
>.|TRBV19|.|TRBJ2-1
TGTGCCAGTAGCCTAACTGGCGGGCCTTACAAACACCAGTTCTTC
CASSLTGGPYKHQFF
>.|TRBV15|.|TRBJ2-1
TGTGCCACCAGCAGAGCTAGTCAGAGCGATGAGCAGTTCTTC
CATSRASQSDEQFF
>.|TRBV12-3/TRBV12-4|TRBD2|TRBJ2-5
TGTGCCAGCAGTTCCTCCGGGGGGAGGGCAGAGACCCAGTACTTC
CASSSSGGRAETQYF
>.|TRBV7-9|.|TRBJ1-2
TGTGCCAGCAGCTTGGAGAGGAACGGGCTGGTATATGACTACACCTTC
CASSLERNGLVYDYTF
>.|TRBV15|.|TRBJ2-7
TGTGCCACCAGCAGAGAGGGCAGACAAGCAAACGAGCAGTACTTC
CATSREGRQANEQYF
>.|TRBV7-9|TRBD2|TRBJ2-7
TGTGCCAGCAGCTTAGCTAGCGGGAGGCCCTACGAGCAGTACTTC
CASSLASGRPYEQYF